This TCR beta chain is from a study of T cell responses to AZD1222 COVID-19 vaccine. This CDR3 comprises 17 residues. Trimming took 3 bases from V and 8 from J; bases not matched to a gene: 12. Germline V gene data show CDR1 as KGHSH and CDR2 as LQKENI. As regards this clone: Its cognate antigen is unknown.

Using immunoSEQ multiplex PCR, the repertoire was profiled, and TCRdb retains in-frame clones only, with some absent. The repertoire includes 90,000 to 130,000 clones, roughly 90% of them detected once, and more than 14% sits in the top ten. Findings and limits, study-wide: In the spike-specific TCR repertoire, nearly half reportedly target unmutated variant regions.

The chain recombines TRBV18 with TRBJ2-1; 11 bases fit TRBD1. The sample here was peripheral blood, taken 28 days after the second AZD1222 dose. The source is an adult who received the AZD1222 COVID-19 vaccine. The CDR3 coding sequence is TGTGCCAGCTCACCTCTCTACGGGACAGGGGGGGAACATGAGCAGTTCTTC. Residues: CASSPLYGTGGEHEQFF. The full variable domain, in which reference TRBV18 and TRBJ2-1 provide the parts outside the CDR3, is NAGVMQNPRHLVRRRGQEARLRCSPMKGHSHVYWYRQLPEEGLKFMVYLQKENIIDESGMPKERFSAEFPKEGPSILRIQQVVRGDSAAYFCASSPLYGTGGEHEQFFGPGTRLTVL.